This T cell receptor (beta chain) was obtained from a study of blood T cell repertoires in COVID-19. Clones were read by immunoSEQ multiplex PCR, and TCRdb kept only the in-frame ones, dropping some. There are some 460,000 clones in the sample; roughly 87% occur only once, and nearly 2% lies in the top ten. Clinical history reported by participants formed the basis on which cohorts were assigned. Germline CDR1 reads SGHTA; CDR2 reads FQGNSA. The V end lost 5 bases, the J end lost 3 bases, and 13 bases lay between the germline ends. The CDR3 runs to 14 residues. The chain has TRBV7-2 and TRBJ1-2; D possibly corresponds to TRBD1 (5 bases). This clonotype was sampled from a woman aged 18-29 years with acute COVID-19. Sequenced: PBMCs or T cells enriched from blood (not recorded which). The CDR3 loop reads CASSPRGGDYGYTF. The CDR3, as DNA: TGTGCCAGCAGCCCCCGGGGGGGGGACTATGGCTACACCTTC.